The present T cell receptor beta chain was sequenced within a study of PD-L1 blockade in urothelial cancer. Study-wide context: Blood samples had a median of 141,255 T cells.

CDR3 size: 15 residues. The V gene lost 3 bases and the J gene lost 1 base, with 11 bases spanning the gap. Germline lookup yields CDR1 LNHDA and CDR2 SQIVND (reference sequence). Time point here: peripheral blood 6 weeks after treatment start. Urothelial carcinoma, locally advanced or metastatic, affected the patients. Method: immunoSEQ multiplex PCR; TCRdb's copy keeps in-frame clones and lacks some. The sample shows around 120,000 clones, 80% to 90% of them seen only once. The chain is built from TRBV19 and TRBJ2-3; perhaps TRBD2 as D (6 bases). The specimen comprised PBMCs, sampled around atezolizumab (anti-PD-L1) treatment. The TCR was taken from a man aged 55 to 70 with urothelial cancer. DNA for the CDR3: TGTGCCAGTAGTATCGGGGCGGGGCGCACAGATACGCAGTATTTT. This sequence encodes CASSIGAGRTDTQYF.